A single sample gave rise to the 30 T cell receptor beta chains below, sequenced in a study of low-dose radiotherapy and immunotherapy resistance in tumors. TRAV- and TRBV-specific primers primed first-strand cDNA, covering alpha and beta chains. Over roughly 19 PCR cycles, TCRs were amplified from a constant-region primer and V-primer adapter. TCRdb recomputed calls from the reads with MiXCR, one row per CDR3 protein. The table has some 88,000 distinct CDR3 sequences, just under 9.5% seen once. Regarding time point: before trial treatment. This material consisted of PBMCs, taken before treatment. Receptors were obtained from a male donor with prostate cancer.

Many counts were recorded for this clonotype. The chain employs TRBV7-2 and TRBJ2-3; TRBD2 matches 9 bases. V shed 4 bases and J 1 base; nucleotides not matched to a gene: 12. The CDR3 runs to 18 residues. Germline assignment: CDR1 SGHTA and CDR2 FQGNSA. CDR3 nucleotide sequence: TGTGCCAGCAGCTCCCTACCTAGCGGGGCCCCCGGCACAGATACGCAGTATTTT. Residues: CASSSLPSGAPGTDTQYF.

This clonotype has a handful of counts. This likely stems from a read error, as it lies one base from a far larger clone. The chain uses TRBV6-1 and TRBJ1-1; D call uncertain. The CDR3 has 14 amino acids. Trimming removed 6 bases from V and 4 bases from J, with 15 bases in between. From germline, CDR1 is MNHNS and CDR2 SASEGT. The DNA of the CDR3 is TGTGCCAGCAGCAGGATGGGGAAGAGCACTGAAGCTTTCTTT. This sequence encodes CASSRMGKSTEAFF.

This clonotype was seen repeatedly, ten times or more. This sequence joins TRBV20-1 and TRBJ2-1; TRBD2 matches 10 bases. The CDR3 totals 14 residues. Germline loops: CDR1 DFQATT, CDR2 SNEGSKA (reference sequence). J lost 3 bases, V lost 5 bases, and 4 bases had no gene match. This chain's CDR3 is CSAPSGSDYNEQFF. The CDR3 DNA reads as TGCAGTGCTCCTAGCGGGAGTGACTACAATGAGCAGTTCTTC.

About this clonotype itself: A far larger clone is off by one base, so a read error is likely. The V gene is TRBV11-1, the J gene TRBJ2-7, with TRBD1 matching over 12 bases. The length of the CDR3 is 15 residues. The V gene end was trimmed by 3 bases and the J gene end by 7 bases; junction bases not matched to a gene: 7. CDR1 and CDR2 from the germline V gene are SGHAT and FQDESV (reference sequence). CDR3 region: CASSFGTGGYNEQYF. CDR3 DNA: TGTGCCAGCAGCTTCGGGACAGGGGGCTACAATGAGCAGTACTTC.

This clonotype was counted only a few times. This chain uses TRBV5-8 with TRBJ2-3; D possibly corresponds to TRBD1 (5 bases). The CDR3 is 14 residues long. The V gene's germline CDR1 is SGHTS and CDR2 YDEGEE. V was cut by 2 bases and J by 4 bases, with 11 bases left in between. The DNA of the CDR3 is TGTGCCAGCAGCTTATTAGGGGCCGCAGATACGCAGTATTTT. Translated, it gives CASSLLGAADTQYF. The full variable domain, its missing parts supplied by reference TRBV5-8 and TRBJ2-3, is EAGVTQSPTHLIKTRGQQATLRCSPISGHTSVYWYQQALGLGLQFLLWYDEGEERNRGNFPPRFSGRQFPNYSSELNVNALELEDSALYLCASSLLGAADTQYFGPGTRLTVL.

This clonotype was picked up many times. The chain links TRBV28 to TRBJ2-2, with a tentative D call TRBD2 (6 bases). Between the trimmed V and J ends, which lost 3 bases and 6 bases, there was a span of 14 bases. The CDR3 has 15 residues. Germline CDR1 and CDR2: MDHEN and SYDVKM. This chain's CDR3 is CASSFGGNYAGELFF. CDR3 nucleotides: TGTGCCAGCAGTTTCGGCGGGAATTACGCCGGGGAGCTGTTTTTT.

On this clonotype: A read error likely explains this, since a far larger clone differs by one base. The V and J genes are TRBV5-4 and TRBJ2-5, with TRBD2 matching over 11 bases. The germline V gene has CDR1 SGHNT and CDR2 YYREEE (reference sequence). V was clipped by 4 bases and J by 11 bases; unmatched bases: 16. The CDR3 covers 16 residues. The CDR3 bases are TGTGCCAGCAGCCAGGCCCGTAGCGGGAGGGCCGGTGAGCAGTACTTC. It encodes CASSQARSGRAGEQYF.

In this sample, this clonotype turned up many times. The genes are TRBV6-5 and TRBJ2-2; tentative D call: TRBD2 (5 bases). The CDR3 is made up of 12 amino acids. Germline V lookup: CDR1 MNHEY, CDR2 SVGAGI. The V end was cut by 8 bases, the J end by 7 bases, with 11 bases between. The CDR3 region is CASRNRGGELFF. DNA for the CDR3: TGTGCCAGCCGTAATCGGGGCGGGGAGCTGTTTTTT.

The table lists this clonotype with many counts. The rearrangement joins TRBV28 to TRBJ2-7, with 7 positions matching TRBD1. V shed 5 bases, J shed 2 bases, and the junction held 3 bases outside the gene matches. CDR1 is MDHEN and CDR2 is SYDVKM in the germline V gene. This CDR3 has 13 residues. DNA of the CDR3: TGTGCCAGCAGTGCCGACAGGGCCTACGAGCAGTACTTC. Translating gives CASSADRAYEQYF.

This clonotype appeared many times. The chain carries TRBV29-1 and TRBJ1-2; D gene uncertain. Germline-derived CDR1 and CDR2 are SQVTM and ANQGSEA. This CDR3 contains 11 residues. The V gene lost 4 bases and the J gene lost 3 bases, with 6 bases spanning the gap. The CDR3 protein is CSVGGDYGYTF. The CDR3 DNA sequence: TGCAGCGTTGGCGGCGACTATGGCTACACCTTC.

Many counts were recorded for this clonotype. The chain carries TRBV19 and TRBJ1-4, with TRBD1 as a possible D gene (5 bases). Germline V gene lookup returns CDR1 LNHDA and CDR2 SQIVND (reference sequence). V was shortened by 6 bases and J by 10 bases, with 9 bases between the two germline ends. The CDR3 contains 11 residues. CDR3 sequence (DNA): TGTGCCAGTAGGTACCAGGGAAAACTGTTTTTT. Its translation: CASRYQGKLFF.

This clonotype showed up many times. The chain employs TRBV20-1 and TRBJ1-2; 8 nucleotides match TRBD1. Germline V gene data show CDR1 as DFQATT and CDR2 as SNEGSKA (reference sequence). This CDR3 is 15 amino acids long. With 0 bases clipped from V and 6 bases from J, the junction kept 9 bases outside the gene matches. CDR3 in amino acids: CSARDFAGTGDGYTF. CDR3 coding DNA: TGCAGTGCTAGAGACTTCGCCGGGACAGGTGATGGCTACACCTTC.

A single count supports this clonotype. The chain uses TRBV7-8 and TRBJ2-1; 8 bases agree with TRBD2. The CDR3 is made up of 14 amino acids. The V segment lost 5 bases and the J segment 8 bases; nucleotides outside the gene matches: 8. CDR1 is SGHVS and CDR2 is FQNEAQ in the germline V gene. This CDR3 is CASSRGLVAYEQFF. The CDR3 nucleotides read TGTGCCAGCAGCCGGGGACTAGTGGCGTATGAGCAGTTCTTC.

At least ten counts were recorded for this clonotype. The V call is TRBV20-1, the J call TRBJ1-4, with TRBD1 matching 9 bases. Germline assignment: CDR1 DFQATT and CDR2 SNEGSKA (reference sequence). Losses at the gene ends were 3 bases for V and 7 bases for J; bases not matched to a gene: 6. This CDR3 comprises 14 residues. CDR3 DNA: TGCAGTGCTAGTTGGGGACAGGGCGGTGAAAAACTGTTTTTT. This codes for CSASWGQGGEKLFF.

This clonotype was observed many times. This chain connects TRBV5-1 to TRBJ2-7, with no clear D. Looked up from germline, CDR1 is SGHRS and CDR2 is YFSETQ. There are 14 residues in the CDR3. Deletions cut 4 bases from V and 0 bases from J, with 11 bases between. In nucleotides, the CDR3 is TGCGCCAGCAGCCCCCGCAGGAGCTCCTACGAGCAGTACTTC. The encoded protein is CASSPRRSSYEQYF.

This clonotype has ten or more counts. The chain has TRBV21-1 and TRBJ2-5. TRBV21-1 represents a pseudogene. There are 14 residues in the CDR3. CDR3 sequence (DNA): TGTGCCAGCAGCAAAGCGGGCAGCCAAGAGACCCAGTACTTC. Translated, it gives CASSKAGSQETQYF.

This clonotype occurred many times. The CDR3 loop is CASIPRGGRNTEAFF. CDR3 nucleotides: TGTGCCAGCATCCCTCGGGGAGGACGGAACACTGAAGCTTTCTTT. V and J are TRBV6-6 and TRBJ1-1; D not resolved. Germline V gene lookup returns CDR1 MNHNY and CDR2 SVGAGI (reference sequence). There are 15 residues in the CDR3. V dropped 7 bases and J dropped 1 base, with 16 bases sitting between them.

This clonotype was counted many times. The chain recombines TRBV2 with TRBJ2-2; a possible D gene is TRBD2 (6 bases). The V and J ends lost 10 bases and 5 bases respectively, with 20 bases between them. The CDR3 consists of 15 residues. Germline-derived CDR1 and CDR2 are SNHLY and FYNNEI. CDR3: CATSAGSGVTGELFF. The CDR3 region has the DNA TGTGCCACCTCTGCGGGAAGCGGCGTGACCGGGGAGCTGTTTTTT.

This clonotype has a count of ten or more. J is TRBJ2-1 and V is TRBV20-1, with TRBD2 matching over 7 bases. Trimming took 0 bases from V and 9 from J; bases not matched to a gene: 5. Per germline, CDR1 DFQATT and CDR2 SNEGSKA (reference sequence). The CDR3 extends over 13 amino acids. The CDR3 loop is CSARDRAGTEQFF. CDR3 coding DNA: TGCAGTGCTAGAGATCGAGCGGGAACTGAGCAGTTCTTC.

In this sample, this clonotype turned up many times. The chain has TRBV29-1 and TRBJ2-7; D uncertain. Germline V CDR1 and CDR2: SQVTM, ANQGSEA. Trimming removed 6 bases at V and 2 bases at J, with 11 bases between. The CDR3 is 12 residues long. The chain's CDR3 is CSVKTVPYEQYF. As DNA, the CDR3 is TGCAGCGTAAAGACGGTCCCCTACGAGCAGTACTTC.

This clonotype was counted many times. For the CDR3, the DNA is TGCGCCAGCAGCCAAGGAGCGGGACAAGAGACCCAGTACTTC. It codes for CASSQGAGQETQYF. V usage is TRBV4-3 and J usage is TRBJ2-5; the match to TRBD2 covers 7 bases. With 1 base clipped from V and 2 bases from J, the junction kept 1 base outside the gene matches. Germline V gene sequence: CDR1 LGHNA, CDR2 YSLEER. The CDR3 loop spans 14 amino acids.

This clonotype was seen many times. The genes are TRBV5-1 and TRBJ2-1; 8 bases agree with TRBD2. Germline V lookup: CDR1 SGHRS, CDR2 YFSETQ. The CDR3 runs 16 residues. J was trimmed by 0 bases and V by 0 bases; bases with no gene match: 2. CDR3 loop: CASSLEAGDSYNEQFF. Here the CDR3 DNA reads TGCGCCAGCAGCTTGGAAGCGGGAGACTCCTACAATGAGCAGTTCTTC.

This clonotype was found many times. This chain joins TRBV18 and TRBJ2-3; tentatively, D is TRBD2 (6 bases). This CDR3 region has 12 residues. Germline V gives CDR1 KGHSH, CDR2 LQKENI. The ends were cut back, 3 bases at V and 6 bases at J, with 7 bases in the middle. The CDR3 spells CASSPEGDTQYF. The CDR3 nucleotides are TGTGCCAGCTCACCGGAGGGTGATACGCAGTATTTT.

This clonotype was counted many times. CDR3: CSALSGESTDTQYF. DNA for the CDR3: TGCAGTGCGCTTTCGGGAGAAAGCACAGATACGCAGTATTTT. This chain links TRBV20-1 with TRBJ2-3, with D tentatively TRBD2 (6 bases). V dropped 6 bases and J dropped 0 bases, with 13 bases sitting between them. This CDR3 spans 14 amino acids. Germline V lookup: CDR1 DFQATT, CDR2 SNEGSKA (reference sequence).

This clonotype was recorded at least ten times. One end of the junction varies from germline; a read error may be responsible. The rearrangement links TRBV5-1 to TRBJ2-7, with 12 bases that match TRBD1. CDR1 and CDR2 from the germline V gene are SGHRS and YFSETQ. The CDR3 is 13 amino acids. The CDR3 DNA sequence: TGCGCCAGGCGCTCCAGGGACAGGGGGCGCCCGGACTTC. Translation gives CARRSRDRGRPDF. Filled out from reference TRBV5-1 and TRBJ2-7, the complete variable domain reads KAGVTQTPRYLIKTRGQQVTLSCSPISGHRSVSWYQQTPGQGLQFLFEYFSETQRNKGNFPGRFSGRQFSNSRSEMNVSTLELGDSALYLCARRSRDRGRPDFGPGTRLTVT.

This clonotype showed up many times. The chain is built from TRBV13 and TRBJ2-3, with 8 positions matching TRBD1. The CDR3 is 14 residues long. The V gene's germline CDR1 is PRHDT and CDR2 FYEKMQ (reference sequence). The V and J ends lost 4 bases and 4 bases, in that order; junction bases with no gene match: 4. This CDR3 is CASSSRTGPDTQYF. In nucleotides, the CDR3 is TGTGCCAGCAGCTCCCGGACAGGGCCAGATACGCAGTATTTT.

The sample holds many counts of this clonotype. This chain links TRBV7-2 with TRBJ2-5; possible D gene TRBD2, 6 bases. Germline V gives CDR1 SGHTA, CDR2 FQGNSA. CDR3 length: 12 residues. Trimming pared 4 bases from V and 5 bases from J, leaving 8 bases between. CDR3 sequence (DNA): TGTGCCAGCAGCTGGGGGGTCGAGACCCAGTACTTC. It is translated as CASSWGVETQYF.

This clonotype appeared many times. The chain combines TRBV7-2 with TRBJ1-2, with D possibly being TRBD1 (6 bases). CDR3 length: 13 residues. CDR1 SGHTA and CDR2 FQGNSA come from the germline V gene. Trimming removed 10 bases from V and 4 bases from J, with 16 bases in between. CDR3 sequence reads: CATSSRGAYGYTF. DNA of the CDR3: TGTGCCACCTCAAGCAGGGGTGCCTATGGCTACACCTTC.

This clonotype was seen ten or more times. This chain connects TRBV5-1 to TRBJ2-2; 8 positions match TRBD1. The CDR3 runs 15 residues. CDR1 is SGHRS and CDR2 is YFSETQ in the germline V gene. V was clipped by 2 bases and J by 3 bases; unmatched bases: 3. The CDR3 region has the DNA TGCGCCAGCAGCTTAGCAGGGGGCGACACCGGGGAGCTGTTTTTT. Its translation is CASSLAGGDTGELFF.

In this sample, this clonotype turned up many times. CDR3 DNA: TGTGCCAGCAGCTTAAGGGTCCCCTACGAGCAGTACTTC. Translated: CASSLRVPYEQYF. The genes are TRBV28 and TRBJ2-7; D not resolved. The CDR3 totals 13 residues. V was trimmed by 6 bases and J by 2 bases, leaving 11 bases between them. Looked up from germline, CDR1 is MDHEN and CDR2 is SYDVKM.